A selection of T cell receptor beta chains follows, all from one sample in a study of somatic mutations in cytotoxic T cells in rheumatoid arthritis. The repertoire was sequenced with immunoSEQ multiplex PCR; TCRdb's copy has only in-frame clones and lacks some. This table has 20,000 to 25,000 clones, around 83% appearing once. Sequenced sample: CD8+ T cells sorted from blood. The receptors shown here come from a woman in her forties or fifties in good health. Each CDR3 is given with its conserved first and last residue. A D gene is named only where the DNA matches it firmly. Size is stated for part of the rows, as once, few or many counts, or as a class when the clone is expanded.

D gene: NA
V gene: TRBV21-1
J gene: TRBJ2-3
clone size: NA
CDR3 DNA: TGTGCCAGCAGCAAAGCCCCCTCGTATCAGCCCCTAGCGGGGGGCCCCACAGATACGCAGTATTTT
CDR3 protein: CASSKAPSYQPLAGGPTDTQYF

D gene: NA
V gene: TRBV7-8
J gene: TRBJ2-2
clone size: NA
CDR3 DNA: TGTGCCAGCAGCTTTGGCACCGGGGAGCTGTTTTTT
CDR3 protein: CASSFGTGELFF

D gene: NA
V gene: TRBV15
J gene: TRBJ1-4
clone size: NA
CDR3 DNA: TGTGCCACCAGCAGAGAGTTTGGGGTGGGGGCCGAAAAACTGTTTTTT
CDR3 protein: CATSREFGVGAEKLFF

D gene: NA
V gene: TRBV9
J gene: TRBJ1-5
clone size: NA
CDR3 DNA: TGTGCCAGCAGCGAGGGGGGCAATCAGCCCCAGCATTTT
CDR3 protein: CASSEGGNQPQHF

D gene: NA
V gene: TRBV7-8
J gene: TRBJ1-2
clone size: once
CDR3 DNA: TGTGCCAGCAGCTTAGCAGCTAACTATGGCTACACCTTC
CDR3 protein: CASSLAANYGYTF

D gene: TRBD2
V gene: TRBV9
J gene: TRBJ2-7
clone size: NA
CDR3 DNA: TGTGCCAGCAGCGTAGGGGGAGGGCGCTACGAGCAGTACTTC
CDR3 protein: CASSVGGGRYEQYF

D gene: NA
V gene: TRBV9
J gene: TRBJ2-7
clone size: NA
CDR3 DNA: TGTGCCAGCAGCGTAACGGACTCCTACGAGCAGTACTTC
CDR3 protein: CASSVTDSYEQYF

D gene: NA
V gene: TRBV28
J gene: TRBJ1-1
clone size: once
CDR3 DNA: TGTGCCAGCAGTCACCGGGCCTACTCGACGGACACTGAAGCTTTCTTT
CDR3 protein: CASSHRAYSTDTEAFF

D gene: NA
V gene: TRBV6-5
J gene: TRBJ1-2
clone size: NA
CDR3 DNA: TGTGCCAGCAGTTACTCTGGGGGGGCGGATGGCTACACCTTC
CDR3 protein: CASSYSGGADGYTF

D gene: NA
V gene: TRBV9
J gene: TRBJ2-3
clone size: once
CDR3 DNA: TGTGCCAGCAGCCCCACCGGGACGTGGAGCACAGATACGCAGTATTTT
CDR3 protein: CASSPTGTWSTDTQYF

D gene: TRBD1
V gene: TRBV6-5
J gene: TRBJ1-4
clone size: once
CDR3 DNA: TGTGCCAGCAGTTACGACAGGGGGCGCGGTGAAAAACTGTTTTTT
CDR3 protein: CASSYDRGRGEKLFF

D gene: NA
V gene: TRBV14
J gene: TRBJ1-2
clone size: NA
CDR3 DNA: TGTGCCAGCGGAGCACAAAAAACGGATGGCTACACCTTC
CDR3 protein: CASGAQKTDGYTF

D gene: NA
V gene: TRBV4-3
J gene: TRBJ1-1
clone size: NA
CDR3 DNA: TGCGCCAGCAGCCAATCAGGGACCACTGAAGCTTTCTTT
CDR3 protein: CASSQSGTTEAFF

D gene: TRBD1
V gene: TRBV6-6
J gene: TRBJ1-6
clone size: few
CDR3 DNA: TGTGCCAGCAGTAGGGACAGAGATAATTCACCCCTCCACTTT
CDR3 protein: CASSRDRDNSPLHF

D gene: NA
V gene: TRBV7-2
J gene: TRBJ1-1
clone size: NA
CDR3 DNA: TGTGCCAGCAGCGGAGGAGCTGCGGGCTTGAACACTGAAGCTTTCTTT
CDR3 protein: CASSGGAAGLNTEAFF

D gene: TRBD1
V gene: TRBV5-1
J gene: TRBJ1-2
clone size: once
CDR3 DNA: TGCGCCAGCAGCTTAAACCCTCCTACAGGGGATGAAAGGGTCTACACCTTC
CDR3 protein: CASSLNPPTGDERVYTF

D gene: NA
V gene: TRBV29-1
J gene: TRBJ2-7
clone size: few
CDR3 DNA: TGCAGCGTTGATGACGGGGTCGACGAGCAGTACTTC
CDR3 protein: CSVDDGVDEQYF

D gene: NA
V gene: TRBV4-2
J gene: TRBJ2-6
clone size: NA
CDR3 DNA: TGTGCCAGCAGCCAAGTCATCCTGGGGGTGGGGACTGGGGCCAACGTCCTGACTTTC
CDR3 protein: CASSQVILGVGTGANVLTF

D gene: NA
V gene: TRBV5-6
J gene: TRBJ2-7
clone size: NA
CDR3 DNA: TGTGCCAGCAGCTTGTCGGGACCATACTACGAGCAGTACTTC
CDR3 protein: CASSLSGPYYEQYF

D gene: TRBD2
V gene: TRBV9
J gene: TRBJ2-1
clone size: NA
CDR3 DNA: TGTGCCAGCAGCGTAATGGATTTAGCGGGGGTTACGGGAAATGAGCAGTTCTTC
CDR3 protein: CASSVMDLAGVTGNEQFF

D gene: NA
V gene: TRBV19
J gene: TRBJ1-5
clone size: once
CDR3 DNA: TGTGCCAGTAGTAAGACAGTCAATCAGCCCCAGCATTTT
CDR3 protein: CASSKTVNQPQHF

D gene: NA
V gene: TRBV9
J gene: TRBJ1-5
clone size: NA
CDR3 DNA: TGTGCCAGCAGCCTGGACGGAAACAATCAGCCCCAGCATTTT
CDR3 protein: CASSLDGNNQPQHF

D gene: NA
V gene: TRBV18
J gene: TRBJ2-1
clone size: NA
CDR3 DNA: TGTGCCAGCTCACCGGGACGGAACAATGAGCAGTTCTTC
CDR3 protein: CASSPGRNNEQFF

D gene: NA
V gene: TRBV5-4
J gene: TRBJ1-1
clone size: NA
CDR3 DNA: TGTGCCAGCAGCCCGCGGGAGGGGAGCACTGAAGCTTTCTTT
CDR3 protein: CASSPREGSTEAFF

D gene: NA
V gene: TRBV14
J gene: TRBJ1-2
clone size: NA
CDR3 DNA: TGTGCCAGCAGCCAAGCACAGGGAATAGATGGCTACACCTTC
CDR3 protein: CASSQAQGIDGYTF

D gene: TRBD1
V gene: TRBV27
J gene: TRBJ2-7
clone size: NA
CDR3 DNA: TGTGCCAGCAGTTATACAGGGGACTACGAGCAGTACTTC
CDR3 protein: CASSYTGDYEQYF

D gene: NA
V gene: TRBV13
J gene: TRBJ1-1
clone size: NA
CDR3 DNA: TGTGCCAGCAGCCGGGCCCTAATAGGGAACACTGAAGCTTTCTTT
CDR3 protein: CASSRALIGNTEAFF

D gene: TRBD1
V gene: TRBV6-5
J gene: TRBJ2-3
clone size: NA
CDR3 DNA: TGTGCCAGCAGTCTCCTGACAGGGGACACAGATACGCAGTATTTT
CDR3 protein: CASSLLTGDTDTQYF

D gene: NA
V gene: TRBV4-3
J gene: TRBJ2-2
clone size: NA
CDR3 DNA: TGCGCCAGCAGCCAAGCCGTGGGGAAGGTGGACGGGGAGCTGTTTTTT
CDR3 protein: CASSQAVGKVDGELFF

D gene: TRBD1
V gene: TRBV9
J gene: TRBJ2-1
clone size: NA
CDR3 DNA: TGTGCCAGCAGCGTAGAGACCGGACAGGGGGACAATGAGCAGTTCTTC
CDR3 protein: CASSVETGQGDNEQFF

D gene: NA
V gene: TRBV9
J gene: TRBJ2-4
clone size: NA
CDR3 DNA: TGTGCCAGCAGCGTAGGAGGAGGCAAAAACATTCAGTACTTC
CDR3 protein: CASSVGGGKNIQYF

D gene: NA
V gene: TRBV7-6
J gene: TRBJ2-3
clone size: NA
CDR3 DNA: TGTGCCAGCAGCCCCGCAGGGGGCACAGATACGCAGTATTTT
CDR3 protein: CASSPAGGTDTQYF

D gene: NA
V gene: TRBV7-2
J gene: TRBJ2-1
clone size: NA
CDR3 DNA: TGTGCCAGCAGCTTAGAGGGAATTTACAATGAGCAGTTCTTC
CDR3 protein: CASSLEGIYNEQFF

D gene: NA
V gene: TRBV4-2
J gene: TRBJ1-4
clone size: NA
CDR3 DNA: TGTGCCAGCAGCCCCGAGTTACGGGGCCTTAATGAAAAACTGTTTTTT
CDR3 protein: CASSPELRGLNEKLFF

D gene: NA
V gene: TRBV18
J gene: TRBJ1-4
clone size: NA
CDR3 DNA: TGTGCCAGCTCACTTTCGTCGGGGGAAGGCGAAAAACTGTTTTTT
CDR3 protein: CASSLSSGEGEKLFF

D gene: NA
V gene: TRBV6-4
J gene: TRBJ1-6
clone size: NA
CDR3 DNA: TGTGCCAGCAGTGACGGGGAGATGTCACCCCTCCACTTT
CDR3 protein: CASSDGEMSPLHF

D gene: TRBD2
V gene: TRBV11-2
J gene: TRBJ2-5
clone size: NA
CDR3 DNA: TGTGCCAGCAGCTTAGGCGGGACGTTAGCGGGGGCTCAAGAGACCCAGTACTTC
CDR3 protein: CASSLGGTLAGAQETQYF

D gene: NA
V gene: TRBV4-3
J gene: TRBJ2-2
clone size: NA
CDR3 DNA: TGCGCCAGCAGCCAACACTTAATCGGCACCGGGGAGCTGTTTTTT
CDR3 protein: CASSQHLIGTGELFF

D gene: TRBD2
V gene: TRBV4-1
J gene: TRBJ2-1
clone size: NA
CDR3 DNA: TGCGCCAGCAGCCAAGAAACTAGCGGGGGGCTTTACAATGAGCAGTTCTTC
CDR3 protein: CASSQETSGGLYNEQFF

D gene: NA
V gene: TRBV7-9
J gene: TRBJ1-2
clone size: NA
CDR3 DNA: TGTGCCAGCAGCTTCAATAGGGAGGTTAGCTATGGCTACACCTTC
CDR3 protein: CASSFNREVSYGYTF

D gene: NA
V gene: TRBV7-9
J gene: TRBJ1-2
clone size: NA
CDR3 DNA: TGTGCCAGCAGCTTAGTCGGACAGACCTATGGCTACACCTTC
CDR3 protein: CASSLVGQTYGYTF

D gene: NA
V gene: TRBV4-3
J gene: TRBJ1-6
clone size: NA
CDR3 DNA: TGCGCCAGCAGCCAATTTTTTGGGGGAGGGAATTCACCCCTCCACTTT
CDR3 protein: CASSQFFGGGNSPLHF

D gene: NA
V gene: TRBV4-3
J gene: TRBJ1-2
clone size: few
CDR3 DNA: TGCGCCAGCAGCCAAGAAGATAGCGGGGGGACCGCCAAATGGTTC
CDR3 protein: CASSQEDSGGTAKWF

D gene: NA
V gene: TRBV6-1
J gene: TRBJ2-5
clone size: once
CDR3 DNA: TGTGCCAGCAGTGAAGCCGTCGGGGTTCGGGGGAAAGAGACCCAGTACTTC
CDR3 protein: CASSEAVGVRGKETQYF

D gene: NA
V gene: TRBV11-2
J gene: TRBJ2-2
clone size: NA
CDR3 DNA: TGTGCCAGCAGCTTAGACTGGGGTCCTAACACCGGGGAGCTGTTTTTT
CDR3 protein: CASSLDWGPNTGELFF

D gene: NA
V gene: TRBV4-3
J gene: TRBJ1-2
clone size: NA
CDR3 DNA: TGCGCCAGCAGCCAAGACTGGCAGTCCGCTAACTATGGCTACACCTTC
CDR3 protein: CASSQDWQSANYGYTF

D gene: TRBD2
V gene: TRBV7-2
J gene: TRBJ2-5
clone size: NA
CDR3 DNA: TGTGCCAGCAGCTACCGGACTAGCGGGGGGAGGGAAGAGACCCAGTACTTC
CDR3 protein: CASSYRTSGGREETQYF

D gene: NA
V gene: TRBV28
J gene: TRBJ1-5
clone size: NA
CDR3 DNA: TGTGCCAGCAGTTTAAATCAGGGCAGCAATCAGCCCCAGCATTTT
CDR3 protein: CASSLNQGSNQPQHF

D gene: NA
V gene: TRBV28
J gene: TRBJ2-3
clone size: NA
CDR3 DNA: TGTGCCAGCAGTCCCACCCCCGACACGGGTTTAGATACGCAGTATTTT
CDR3 protein: CASSPTPDTGLDTQYF

D gene: TRBD1
V gene: TRBV7-6
J gene: TRBJ2-3
clone size: NA
CDR3 DNA: TGTGCCAGCAGCTTAAAAGCACCCGGGACAGGGCAAGGTATGGATACGCAGTATTTT
CDR3 protein: CASSLKAPGTGQGMDTQYF

D gene: NA
V gene: TRBV27
J gene: TRBJ2-2
clone size: NA
CDR3 DNA: TGTGCCAGCAGTTTATCAAACACCGGGGAGCTGTTTTTT
CDR3 protein: CASSLSNTGELFF

D gene: TRBD1
V gene: TRBV9
J gene: TRBJ1-2
clone size: NA
CDR3 DNA: TGTGCCAGCAGCCCGGCAAATACAGGGGGGACTGGCTACACCTTC
CDR3 protein: CASSPANTGGTGYTF

D gene: NA
V gene: TRBV7-6
J gene: TRBJ2-7
clone size: NA
CDR3 DNA: TGTGCCAGCATGGACGGGGGTAACGAGCAGTACTTC
CDR3 protein: CASMDGGNEQYF

D gene: NA
V gene: TRBV6-4
J gene: TRBJ2-2
clone size: NA
CDR3 DNA: TGTGCCAGCAGTGCTGGGCCGGGTGACACCGGGGAGCTGTTTTTT
CDR3 protein: CASSAGPGDTGELFF

D gene: NA
V gene: TRBV4-1
J gene: TRBJ1-5
clone size: few
CDR3 DNA: TGCGCCAGCAGCCAAGATCCTGCGGGGAATCAGCCCCAGCATTTT
CDR3 protein: CASSQDPAGNQPQHF

D gene: NA
V gene: TRBV2
J gene: TRBJ2-4
clone size: NA
CDR3 DNA: TGTGCCAGCAGTGAAGATGGCCCCTCCGAGCGGTCCAAAAACATTCAGTACTTC
CDR3 protein: CASSEDGPSERSKNIQYF

D gene: TRBD1
V gene: TRBV10-2
J gene: TRBJ1-1
clone size: NA
CDR3 DNA: TGCGCCAGCAGTACAGGGGAGATCGCTCTCGCTGAAGCTTTCTTT
CDR3 protein: CASSTGEIALAEAFF

D gene: NA
V gene: TRBV6-1
J gene: TRBJ2-3
clone size: NA
CDR3 DNA: TGTGCCAGCAGTGAAGCGCCCGGGAGCACAGATACGCAGTATTTT
CDR3 protein: CASSEAPGSTDTQYF

D gene: TRBD2
V gene: TRBV27
J gene: TRBJ2-3
clone size: NA
CDR3 DNA: TGTGTCGCCGAGGTAGCGGGGGGGCGGGGCACAGATACGCAGTATTTT
CDR3 protein: CVAEVAGGRGTDTQYF

D gene: TRBD1
V gene: TRBV2
J gene: TRBJ2-1
clone size: NA
CDR3 DNA: TGTGCCAGGAATGAACAGGGGCATGAGCAGTTCTTC
CDR3 protein: CARNEQGHEQFF